These 27 T cell receptor beta chains came from one sample sequenced in a study of T cell repertoires in cytomegalovirus infection. TCRdb independently ran MiXCR on the reads; one entry per CDR3 protein. There are under 800,000 distinct CDR3 sequences in the sample; 20% to 30% occur only once, and approximately 8% lies in the top ten. The material sequenced was CD8+ T cells from PBMCs. The source of these receptors is a human donor in good health (CMV status not recorded). Some clones in this sample may be carry-over from other donors' samples.

V usage is TRBV4-2 and J usage is TRBJ2-1, with TRBD2 identical over 7 bases. This CDR3 region has 15 residues. Losses at the gene ends were 1 base for V and 8 bases for J; bases not matched to a gene: 8. Germline V gene lookup returns CDR1 LGHNA and CDR2 YNFKEQ. Here the CDR3 reads CASSQGLAFSDEQFF. CDR3 in DNA: TGTGCCAGCAGCCAAGGACTAGCTTTTTCGGATGAGCAGTTCTTC.

V and J are TRBV4-2 and TRBJ2-1, with 10 bases matching TRBD2. V shed 0 bases and J 3 bases; nucleotides not matched to a gene: 5. CDR1 is LGHNA and CDR2 is YNFKEQ in the germline V gene. The CDR3 runs to 17 residues. CDR3 nucleotide sequence: TGTGCCAGCAGCCAAGAAGGAGGGACTAGCGTCTACAATGAGCAGTTCTTC. Translation: CASSQEGGTSVYNEQFF.

The chain links TRBV7-8 to TRBJ2-2, with D possibly being TRBD2 (5 bases). Per germline, CDR1 SGHVS and CDR2 FQNEAQ. Trimming pared 5 bases from V and 2 bases from J, leaving 12 bases between. This CDR3 spans 15 amino acids. The CDR3 DNA sequence: TGTGCCAGCAGCATCGGGGTATCAAACACCGGGGAGCTGTTTTTT. It codes for CASSIGVSNTGELFF. Based on the CDR3 plus reference TRBV7-8 and TRBJ2-2, the full variable domain is GAGVSQSPRYKVAKRGQDVALRCDPISGHVSLFWYQQALGQGPEFLTYFQNEAQLDKSGLPSDRFFAERPEGSVSTLKIQRTQQEDSAVYLCASSIGVSNTGELFFGEGSRLTVL.

This clonotype was found many times. V is TRBV4-1 and J is TRBJ1-4, with D unresolved. The CDR3 covers 15 residues. V lost 1 base and J lost 5, with 11 bases in between. Germline CDR1 reads MGHRA; CDR2 reads YSYEKL. Written as DNA, the CDR3 is TGCGCCAGCAGCCAAGTGGACGAGCCAAATGAAAAACTGTTTTTT. It translates to CASSQVDEPNEKLFF.

Concerning this clonotype itself: A read error likely explains this, since a far larger clone differs by one base. The CDR3 loop reads CTSSPRGTEAFF. The CDR3 DNA reads as TGTACCAGCAGCCCCAGGGGCACTGAAGCTTTCTTT. The rearrangement joins TRBV13 to TRBJ1-1, with D perhaps TRBD1 (6 bases). This CDR3 comprises 12 residues. Looked up from germline, CDR1 is PRHDT and CDR2 is FYEKMQ (reference sequence). Full variable domain (rest looked up from reference TRBV13 and TRBJ1-1): AAGVIQSPRHLIKEKRETATLKCYPIPRHDTVYWYQQGPGQDPQFLISFYEKMQSDKGSIPDRFSAQQFSDYHSELNMSSLELGDSALYFCTSSPRGTEAFFGQGTRLTVV.

In this sample, this clonotype turned up many times. This chain connects TRBV7-2 to TRBJ2-5; perhaps TRBD2 as D (5 bases). V lost 1 base and J 8 bases, leaving 20 bases between the germline ends. The CDR3 loop spans 16 amino acids. CDR1 is SGHTA, CDR2 FQGNSA, per germline. The CDR3 loop is CASSLEGLQRPETQYF. The CDR3 bases are TGTGCCAGCAGCTTAGAAGGACTCCAACGCCCCGAAACCCAGTACTTC.

The chain combines TRBV2 with TRBJ2-2; no firm D call. Trimming left V 2 bases short and J 5 bases short, with 9 bases between. The CDR3 is made up of 14 amino acids. Germline-derived CDR1 and CDR2 are SNHLY and FYNNEI. This CDR3 reads CASSESHGTGELFF. CDR3 sequence (DNA): TGTGCCAGCAGTGAATCTCACGGGACCGGGGAGCTGTTTTTT.

This clonotype turned up a few times. The V gene is TRBV6-2 or TRBV6-3, the J gene TRBJ2-2; the D is unclear. The CDR3 runs 13 residues. Per the germline V gene, CDR1 is MNHEY and CDR2 is SVGEGT. V was trimmed by 5 bases and J by 1 base, leaving 5 bases between them. This chain's CDR3 is CASSGLNTGELFF. CDR3 DNA sequence: TGTGCCAGCAGTGGCCTGAACACCGGGGAGCTGTTTTTT.

The chain links TRBV29-1 to TRBJ1-2, with a possible D match to TRBD1 (5 bases). Between the trimmed V and J ends, which lost 7 bases and 8 bases, there was a span of 17 bases. This CDR3 region has 12 residues. Germline V CDR1 and CDR2: SQVTM, ANQGSEA. CDR3 nucleotide sequence: TGCAGCGATGCTGCAGGGAGCGACGGCTACACCTTC. It translates to CSDAAGSDGYTF. The whole variable domain, filled in from reference TRBV29-1 and TRBJ1-2, reads SAVISQKPSRDICQRGTSLTIQCQVDSQVTMMFWYRQQPGQSLTLIATANQGSEATYESGFVIDKFPISRPNLTFSTLTVSNMSPEDSSIYLCSDAAGSDGYTFGSGTRLTVV.

This rearrangement joins TRBV2 to TRBJ1-1; perhaps TRBD1 as D (6 bases). CDR1 and CDR2 (germline): SNHLY, FYNNEI. The CDR3 spans 14 residues. Trimming left V 4 bases short and J 0 bases short, with 9 bases between. The CDR3 region is CASSGQEMNTEAFF. The DNA of the CDR3 is TGTGCCAGCAGTGGACAGGAGATGAACACTGAAGCTTTCTTT. Based on the CDR3 plus reference TRBV2 and TRBJ1-1, the full variable domain is EPEVTQTPSHQVTQMGQEVILRCVPISNHLYFYWYRQILGQKVEFLVSFYNNEISEKSEIFDDQFSVERPDGSNFTLKIRSTKLEDSAMYFCASSGQEMNTEAFFGQGTRLTVV.

This clonotype occurred a few times. J is TRBJ2-2 and V is TRBV6-6; 10 bases line up with TRBD2. CDR1 and CDR2 from the germline V gene are MNHNY and SVGAGI (reference sequence). The CDR3 loop spans 16 amino acids. V was pared by 4 bases and J by 3 bases, with 5 bases of the junction left unmatched. This CDR3 reads CASSSSLAGYTGELFF. The CDR3 DNA sequence: TGTGCCAGCAGTTCGTCACTAGCGGGATACACCGGGGAGCTGTTTTTT.

There are a few counts of this clonotype. The V gene is TRBV19, the J gene TRBJ1-1; possible D gene TRBD1, 5 bases. The length of the CDR3 is 12 residues. Germline V gives CDR1 LNHDA, CDR2 SQIVND (reference sequence). With 2 bases removed from V and 8 bases from J, the gap between germline ends came to 9 bases. The CDR3 sequence: CASSIIGTEAFF. The CDR3 nucleotides are TGTGCCAGTAGTATAATAGGGACGGAAGCTTTCTTT.

A few counts support this clonotype. V gene TRBV6-2 or TRBV6-3 combines with J gene TRBJ1-5; 7 bases agree with TRBD1. Germline V gene lookup returns CDR1 MNHEY and CDR2 SVGEGT. Trimming took 3 bases from V and 5 from J; bases not matched to a gene: 10. The CDR3 is 16 residues long. CDR3 nucleotide sequence: TGTGCCAGCAGTTATGACCAGGACACAGGGGATCAGCCCCAGCATTTT. Translated, it gives CASSYDQDTGDQPQHF.

This clonotype was observed at least ten times. The chain links TRBV7-2 to TRBJ2-5; 8 bases agree with TRBD2. This CDR3 contains 15 residues. Germline-derived CDR1 and CDR2 are SGHTA and FQGNSA. The V gene end was trimmed by 4 bases and the J gene end by 4 bases; junction bases not matched to a gene: 8. The CDR3 DNA is TGTGCCAGCAGCTATTTCGGGACTAGTGTAGAGACCCAGTACTTC. As protein: CASSYFGTSVETQYF.

This clonotype was seen at least ten times. CDR3 sequence (DNA): TGCGCCAGCAGCCAAGAACTAGCGGGGGGCAACGAGCAGTACGTC. It specifies CASSQELAGGNEQYV. The J gene is TRBJ2-7, the V gene TRBV4-1; 12 nucleotides agree with TRBD2. The junction had 2 bases not matched to a gene; V was cut back by 0 bases and J by 5 bases. From germline, CDR1 is MGHRA and CDR2 YSYEKL. There are 15 residues in the CDR3.

This chain joins TRBV7-2 and TRBJ1-3; TRBD1 agrees at 7 bases. Germline CDR1 and CDR2: SGHTA and FQGNSA. The CDR3 is made up of 18 amino acids. J gave up 2 bases and V 1 base, and 11 bases lay outside the gene matches. CDR3 in DNA: TGTGCCAGCAGCTTAGTTCCCGCACAGGGGATCCCTGGAAACACCATATATTTT. Translated, it gives CASSLVPAQGIPGNTIYF.

This clonotype came up many times. The chain carries TRBV28 and TRBJ2-3; 7 nucleotides align to TRBD1. Per germline, CDR1 MDHEN and CDR2 SYDVKM. The CDR3 spans 15 residues. The ends lost 5 bases at V and 2 bases at J; junction bases unmatched: 7. The CDR3 DNA reads as TGTGCCAGCAGTCCCTGGGGACAGTTCACAGATACGCAGTATTTT. Its protein is CASSPWGQFTDTQYF.

A word on this clonotype: One end of the junction fails to match germline, which may point to a read error. This chain connects TRBV28 to TRBJ2-1; 8 positions match TRBD1. This CDR3 has 16 amino acids. Germline-derived CDR1 and CDR2 are MDHEN and SYDVKM. CDR3 bases: TGTGCCAGCAGTTATACGCGGTCAGGGGGCCTCAATGAGCACTTCTTC. It is translated as CASSYTRSGGLNEHFF.

The rearrangement links TRBV6-6 to TRBJ2-7, with a possible D match to TRBD1 (5 bases). V was cut by 0 bases and J by 5 bases, with 8 bases left in between. Germline V gene sequence: CDR1 MNHNY, CDR2 SVGAGI (reference sequence). This CDR3 has 13 amino acids. The CDR3 nucleotides read TGTGCCAGCAGTTACTCGTCAGGGAACGAGCAGTACGTC. Residues: CASSYSSGNEQYV.

This clonotype has just a few counts. The chain employs TRBV12-3 or TRBV12-4 and TRBJ1-2; D is perhaps TRBD1 (6 bases). There are 12 residues in the CDR3. V shed 5 bases and J shed 5 bases, with 9 bases lying between them. CDR3 sequence (DNA): TGTGCCAGCAGTAAGGACAGATATGGCTACACCTTC. It yields the protein CASSKDRYGYTF.

In this sample, this clonotype turned up a few times. The chain is built from TRBV12-5 and TRBJ2-2; D uncertain. The CDR3 loop spans 17 amino acids. Germline V gene lookup returns CDR1 LGHNT and CDR2 FRNRAP. V was shortened by 0 bases and J by 4 bases, with 15 bases between the two germline ends. CDR3 nucleotide sequence: TGTGCTAGTGGTTTGGTACTGCCCCGATTGGGCACCGGGGAGCTGTTTTTT. Translation: CASGLVLPRLGTGELFF.

As regards this clonotype: At one boundary the junction diverges from the germline segment, which might be a read error. The J gene is TRBJ1-6, the V gene TRBV7-2; unclear D gene. This CDR3 is built from 16 residues. Germline V lookup: CDR1 SGHTA, CDR2 FQGNSA. The CDR3 DNA reads TGCGCCGGCAGCTCACTAGCCTCCTCCTATAATTCACCCCTCCACTTT. Translation gives CAGSSLASSYNSPLHF.

This clonotype appeared many times. V usage is TRBV28 and J usage is TRBJ2-2; either TRBD1 or TRBD2 may fit D (7 bases each). CDR1 is MDHEN and CDR2 is SYDVKM in the germline V gene. Trimming pared 4 bases from V and 8 bases from J, leaving 20 bases between. The CDR3 consists of 16 residues. CDR3: CASSSQRDSLLGELFF. The CDR3 DNA sequence: TGTGCCAGCAGTTCCCAGCGGGACAGTTTGTTGGGGGAGCTGTTTTTT.

The gene calls are TRBV5-1 and TRBJ1-1, with 8 bases fitting TRBD1. This CDR3 region has 14 residues. Germline assignment: CDR1 SGHRS and CDR2 YFSETQ. V lost 3 bases to trimming and J lost 6 bases; unmatched junction nucleotides: 7. The CDR3 protein is CASSWADRGPEAFF. CDR3 coding DNA: TGCGCCAGCAGCTGGGCCGACAGGGGACCTGAAGCTTTCTTT. Full variable domain (rest looked up from reference TRBV5-1 and TRBJ1-1): KAGVTQTPRYLIKTRGQQVTLSCSPISGHRSVSWYQQTPGQGLQFLFEYFSETQRNKGNFPGRFSGRQFSNSRSEMNVSTLELGDSALYLCASSWADRGPEAFFGQGTRLTVV.

This clonotype was observed a single time. The chain employs TRBV20-1 and TRBJ2-1; 8 bases are a match to TRBD1. V lost 6 bases to trimming and J lost 5 bases; unmatched junction nucleotides: 6. Germline CDR1 is DFQATT and CDR2 is SNEGSKA (reference sequence). The CDR3 extends over 13 amino acids. CDR3 DNA sequence: TGCAGTGCCACCTCGGGACAGGACAATGAGCAGTTCTTC. It is translated as CSATSGQDNEQFF.

Of note for this clonotype: At one boundary the junction diverges from the germline segment, which might be a read error. V usage is TRBV27 and J usage is TRBJ2-1, with TRBD2 matching over 9 bases. Germline CDR1 is MNHEY and CDR2 is SMNVEV (reference sequence). The CDR3 is 13 amino acids. The CDR3 sequence is CDSNLAGYNEKFF. DNA of the CDR3: TGTGACAGTAACCTAGCGGGGTACAATGAGAAGTTCTTC.

This clonotype occurred a few times. Its ends do not fully match the called genes, so a read error is possible. J is TRBJ1-4 and V is TRBV6-6, with a tentative D call TRBD1 (6 bases). Germline CDR1 and CDR2: MNHNY and SVGAGI (reference sequence). This CDR3 is built from 15 residues. The CDR3 DNA sequence: TGTGCCAGCAGTGACTCAGGGGCAACTAATGAAAAACTGTTTTTT. It yields the protein CASSDSGATNEKLFF.